This TCR beta chain was found in a study of technical replicates of blood from a few donors. CDR1 and CDR2 from the germline V gene are SGHAT and FQNNGV. V lost 5 bases, J lost 8 bases, and 4 bases stayed unmatched. The CDR3 length is 13 residues. TCRdb keeps only in-frame clones here, not all; method: immunoSEQ multiplex PCR. Of roughly 64,000 clones detected, roughly 90% appear once; the ten largest clones hold 5% to 6%. The receptor was derived from a human donor in good health. Some clones in this sample may be carry-over from other donors' samples. The V call is TRBV11-2, the J call TRBJ2-1, with 9 bases that match TRBD1. Sequenced input: PBMCs. The CDR3 protein is CASSLDRGHEQFF. CDR3 in DNA: TGTGCCAGCAGCCTGGACAGGGGTCATGAGCAGTTCTTC.